The clone carrying this T cell receptor beta chain has a count of ten or more. As yet, its antigen is unknown. The read comes to an end 3 residues before the CDR3 does, leaving the germline J gene to fill in the end. Additional DNA sequences in this sample encode the identical CDR3. The data are from a study of T cell clonality in common variable immunodeficiency. General study results and limits: Reportedly, TCR beta sequences from common variable immunodeficiency showed fewer deletions and N-nucleotide insertions.

The CDR3 is 16 amino acids. The trim removed 6 bases at V and 2 bases at J, leaving 7 bases unmatched. Repertoires were generated with immunoSEQ multiplex PCR, while TCRdb's copy carries only in-frame clones and drops some. The sample shows about 74,000 clones, none of them appearing just once. The chain joins TRBV6-7 to TRBJ2-3; 11 bases agree with TRBD2. TRBV6-7 is sorted into the ORF group, with uncertain function. This clonotype was obtained from a person between 18 and 70 years old in good health. The specimen sequenced was peripheral blood mononuclear cells. The CDR3 reads CASRSLAGGTTDTQYF. The part of the CDR3 DNA that was read is TGTGCCAGCAGGTCCCTAGCGGGAGGAACCACAGATACG.